This T cell receptor beta chain originates from a study of blood T cell repertoires in COVID-19 (TCRdb year 2020). Study-level background: Collaborator samples came from the United States, Italy and Spain and covered acute and convalescent phases of COVID-19. A freely available public database, intended as a resource for researchers studying the immune response to SARS-CoV-2, is where the repertoires were released. Subjects who had been exposed to COVID-19, were actively infected with it, or had recovered from it provided the deeply sampled blood TCRbeta repertoires that made up the dataset. The sample metadata nearly always contained a de-identified subject ID, COVID-19 status, age in years and sex. The material from the prospective study consisted of cDNA or gDNA derived from T cells, B-cell-depleted T cells, or PBMCs. HLA class I and class II types, where available, came from metadata supplied by the sample provider rather than from assay-based typing. The samples were drawn from the first 160 participants of the ongoing ImmuneRACE study and from 1,254 subjects provided by 6 global collaborators.

In the prospective study, participants were roughly 18 to 100 years old, resided in 24 geographic areas of the United States, and were enrolled through a virtual design. In the prospective study, cohorts were assigned on the basis of participant-reported clinical history obtained from a screening survey and a study questionnaire. Recovered participants in ImmuneRACE Cohort 3 were defined by two consecutive negative NP/OP PCR tests, clearance by a healthcare professional, or resolution of symptoms. Each participant in the prospective study had whole blood, serum and a nasopharyngeal or oropharyngeal swab collected by mobile phlebotomists. Additional blood draws and questionnaires over a roughly two-month period could optionally be provided by prospective study participants. Before DNA extraction, prospective study blood samples were shipped either frozen or at room temperature. Turning to this clone: Its binding antigen is unknown. Base qualities were left out, and no much larger clone turns up one base away.

V was cut back by 0 bases and J by 1 base, leaving a gap of 9 bases between them. The germline V gene sets CDR1 to MNHEY and CDR2 to SVGAGI. From the cysteine up to the phenylalanine, the CDR3 has a length of 15 residues. Left in the record is the CDR3 DNA by itself, 45 bases read in frame from the first base. TCRbeta CDR3 regions were amplified from genomic DNA using the immunoSEQ Assay, a bias-controlled multiplex PCR. The authors' analysis ran thus. Nucleated cell counts per sample were estimated from amplification of reference gene primers within the assay. To quantify the absolute abundance of each unique TCRbeta CDR3 rearrangement, sequence reads were collapsed and filtered. Productive Simpson clonality was computed per sample as the square root of Simpson's diversity index over productive rearrangements. TCRdb took this table from immuneACCESS and kept in-frame rearrangements with V and J called. Such tables lack part of the clones; where checked against another copy, unresolved V genes explain under half of the gap, and the rest is unexplained. The V and J calls and clone size were taken over from that table, and D and trimming were inferred from the DNA. The sample table holds about 320,000 clones, of which around 90% were seen once. Clones ranked in the top ten supply 5% to 5.5% of the sample.

Study-wide findings and limitations: The quantity of clinical and demographic metadata differed by source and by participant and was supplied without curation.

The sample taken for sequencing was PBMCs or T cells enriched from blood (not recorded which). The chain was built from TRBV6-5 and TRBJ1-2; the D gene cannot be resolved reliably. The clonotype was recovered from a man aged 55 to 70 who had recovered from COVID-19. For the CDR3, the sequence is CASSYSREGNYGYTF. The bases are TGTGCCAGCAGTTACTCGCGCGAGGGTAACTATGGCTACACCTTC.